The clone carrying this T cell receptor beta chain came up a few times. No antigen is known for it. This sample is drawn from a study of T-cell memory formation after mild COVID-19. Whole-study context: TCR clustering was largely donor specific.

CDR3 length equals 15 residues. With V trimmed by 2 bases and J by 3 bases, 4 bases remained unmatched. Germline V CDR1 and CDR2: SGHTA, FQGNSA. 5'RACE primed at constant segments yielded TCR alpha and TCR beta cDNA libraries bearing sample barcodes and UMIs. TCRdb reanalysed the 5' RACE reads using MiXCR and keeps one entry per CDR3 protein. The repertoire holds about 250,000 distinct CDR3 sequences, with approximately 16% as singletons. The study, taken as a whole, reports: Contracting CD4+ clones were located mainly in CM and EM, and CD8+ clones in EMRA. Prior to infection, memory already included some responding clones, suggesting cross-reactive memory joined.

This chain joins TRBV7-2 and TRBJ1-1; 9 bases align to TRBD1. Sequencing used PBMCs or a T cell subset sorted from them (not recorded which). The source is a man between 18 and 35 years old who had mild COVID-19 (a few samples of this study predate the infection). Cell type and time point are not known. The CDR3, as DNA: TGTGCCAGCAGCTTAATGTGGGACAGGGACACTGAAGCTTTCTTT. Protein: CASSLMWDRDTEAFF. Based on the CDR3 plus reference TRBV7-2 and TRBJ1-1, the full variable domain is GAGVSQSPSNKVTEKGKDVELRCDPISGHTALYWYRQSLGQGLEFLIYFQGNSAPDKSGLPSDRFSAERTGGSVSTLTIQRTQQEDSAVYLCASSLMWDRDTEAFFGQGTRLTVV.